This T cell receptor (beta chain) was retrieved from a study of blood T cell repertoires in COVID-19. Study overall: Sites across the United States, Italy and Spain contributed samples from acute and convalescent COVID-19. PBMCs, B-cell-depleted T cells, or T cells provided the cDNA or gDNA that made up the material.

The authors' processing: Amplification with reference gene primers provided the estimates of nucleated cell counts. Clones were sequenced by immunoSEQ multiplex PCR, and TCRdb holds only the in-frame ones, with some missing. D and trimming come from the DNA, and the V and J calls and clone size come from that table. The sample gives around 30,000 clones, over 75% of which show up once; around 15% is in the top ten. CDR1 and CDR2 from the germline V gene are SGHTA and FQGNSA. V was trimmed by 4 bases and J by 1 base, leaving 15 bases between them. The CDR3 runs to 16 residues. This clonotype was obtained from a man between 60 and 75 years old with active COVID-19. The material sequenced was peripheral blood. The rearrangement joins TRBV7-2 to TRBJ2-3; TRBD2 is a possible D gene (7 bases). CDR3 amino acids: CASSSRPGGRTDTQYF. CDR3 nucleotides: TGTGCCAGCAGCTCAAGGCCGGGGGGCCGCACAGATACGCAGTATTTT. Drawing the rest from reference TRBV7-2 and TRBJ2-3, the complete variable domain is GAGVSQSPSNKVTEKGKDVELRCDPISGHTALYWYRQSLGQGLEFLIYFQGNSAPDKSGLPSDRFSAERTGGSVSTLTIQRTQQEDSAVYLCASSSRPGGRTDTQYFGPGTRLTVL.